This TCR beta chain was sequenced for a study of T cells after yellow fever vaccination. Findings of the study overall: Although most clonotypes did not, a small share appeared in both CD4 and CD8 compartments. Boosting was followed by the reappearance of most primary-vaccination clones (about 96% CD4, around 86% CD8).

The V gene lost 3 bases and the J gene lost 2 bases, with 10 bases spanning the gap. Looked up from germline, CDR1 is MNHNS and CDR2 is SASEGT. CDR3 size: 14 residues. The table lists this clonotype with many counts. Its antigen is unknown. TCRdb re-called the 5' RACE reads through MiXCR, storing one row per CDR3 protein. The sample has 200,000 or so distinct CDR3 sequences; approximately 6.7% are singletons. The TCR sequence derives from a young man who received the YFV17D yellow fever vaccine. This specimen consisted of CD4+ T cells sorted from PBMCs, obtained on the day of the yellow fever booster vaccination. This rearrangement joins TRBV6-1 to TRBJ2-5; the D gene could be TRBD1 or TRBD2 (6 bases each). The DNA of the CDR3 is TGTGCCAGCAGTGACCGGAGGGGGCAAGAGACCCAGTACTTC. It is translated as CASSDRRGQETQYF.